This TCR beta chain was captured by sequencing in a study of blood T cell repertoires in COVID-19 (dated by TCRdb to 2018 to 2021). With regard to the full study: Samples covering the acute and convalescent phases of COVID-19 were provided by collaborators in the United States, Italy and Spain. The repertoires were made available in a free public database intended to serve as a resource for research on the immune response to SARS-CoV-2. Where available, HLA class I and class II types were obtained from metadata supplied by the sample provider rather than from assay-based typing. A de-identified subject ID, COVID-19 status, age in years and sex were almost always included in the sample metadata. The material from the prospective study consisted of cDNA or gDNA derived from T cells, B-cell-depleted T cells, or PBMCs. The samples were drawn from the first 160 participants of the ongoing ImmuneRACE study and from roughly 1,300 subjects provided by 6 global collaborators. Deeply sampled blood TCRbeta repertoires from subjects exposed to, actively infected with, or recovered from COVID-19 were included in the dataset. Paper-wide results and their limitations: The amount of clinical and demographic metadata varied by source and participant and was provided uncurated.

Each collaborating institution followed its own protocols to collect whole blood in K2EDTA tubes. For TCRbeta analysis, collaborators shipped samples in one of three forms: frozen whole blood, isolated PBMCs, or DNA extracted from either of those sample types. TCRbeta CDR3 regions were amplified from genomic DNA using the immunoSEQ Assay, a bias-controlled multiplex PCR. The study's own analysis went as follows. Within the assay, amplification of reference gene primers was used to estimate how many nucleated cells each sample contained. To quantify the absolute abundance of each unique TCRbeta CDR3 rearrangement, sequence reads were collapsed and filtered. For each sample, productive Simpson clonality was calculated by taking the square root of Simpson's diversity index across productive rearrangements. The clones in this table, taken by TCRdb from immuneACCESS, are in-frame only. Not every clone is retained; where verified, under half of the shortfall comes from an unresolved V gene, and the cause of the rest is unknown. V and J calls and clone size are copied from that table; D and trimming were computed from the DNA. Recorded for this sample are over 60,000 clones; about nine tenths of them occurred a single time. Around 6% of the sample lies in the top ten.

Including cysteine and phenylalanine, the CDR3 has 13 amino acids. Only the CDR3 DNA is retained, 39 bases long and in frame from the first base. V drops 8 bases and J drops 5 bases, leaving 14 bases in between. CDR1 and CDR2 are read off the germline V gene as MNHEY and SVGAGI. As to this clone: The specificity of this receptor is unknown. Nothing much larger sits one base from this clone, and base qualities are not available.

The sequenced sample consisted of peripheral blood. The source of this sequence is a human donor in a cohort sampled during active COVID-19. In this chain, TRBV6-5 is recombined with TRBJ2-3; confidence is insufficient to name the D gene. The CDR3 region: CASHPPVVDTQYF. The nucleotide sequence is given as TGTGCCAGCCATCCCCCGGTAGTAGATACGCAGTATTTT.